The 2 T cell receptor beta chains given below trace back to one sample, sequenced in a study of technical replicates of blood from four donors. This table comes from immunoSEQ multiplex PCR, and its TCRdb copy is limited to in-frame clones, with some not included. Of 79,000 or so clones in the sample, around 90% were seen once. The sequenced material came from T cells isolated from PBMCs. The receptors were sampled from a human donor in good health.

This chain connects TRBV4-2 to TRBJ2-7, with TRBD2 matching over 12 bases. The germline CDR1 and CDR2 sequences are LGHNA and YNFKEQ. Trimming took 3 bases from V and 0 from J; bases not matched to a gene: 6. The CDR3 covers 17 residues. Written as DNA, the CDR3 is TGTGCCAGCAGCCAGGAGACTAGCGGGAGAAGCTCCTACGAGCAGTACTTC. Translating gives CASSQETSGRSSYEQYF.

The chain uses TRBV27 and TRBJ2-7; tentatively, D is TRBD1 (6 bases). V shed 0 bases and J shed 1 base, with 13 bases lying between them. This CDR3 contains 16 residues. Germline CDR1 reads MNHEY; CDR2 reads SMNVEV (reference sequence). The CDR3 DNA reads as TGTGCCAGCAGTTTATCCTCAGGGGTACTTTCCTACGAGCAGTACTTC. Translated: CASSLSSGVLSYEQYF.